This TCR beta chain was captured by sequencing in a study of early T cells in non-severe SARS-CoV-2 infection. TCRdb independently ran MiXCR on the 5' RACE reads; one entry per CDR3 protein. The sample contains around 30,000 distinct CDR3 sequences, roughly 6% of which appear only once. Sequences were obtained from whole blood. The sequence was obtained from an adult who was a healthcare worker with PCR-confirmed SARS-CoV-2 infection or an uninfected control (not recorded which).

CDR3 in amino acids: CASSLAPGGSGANVLTF. The DNA of the CDR3 is TGTGCCAGCAGCTTAGCGCCTGGAGGGTCTGGGGCCAACGTCCTGACTTTC. This sequence joins TRBV7-2 and TRBJ2-6; D is possibly TRBD2 (6 bases). Germline CDR1 and CDR2: SGHTA and FQGNSA. The CDR3 is 17 residues long. V gave up 0 bases and J gave up 1 base, with 10 bases separating them. The entire variable domain, with the rest obtained from reference TRBV7-2 and TRBJ2-6, is as follows: GAGVSQSPSNKVTEKGKDVELRCDPISGHTALYWYRQSLGQGLEFLIYFQGNSAPDKSGLPSDRFSAERTGGSVSTLTIQRTQQEDSAVYLCASSLAPGGSGANVLTFGAGSRLTVL.